This is a list of T cell receptor beta chains from one sample in a study of shared clonotypes between healthy human individuals. TCRdb's copy holds only in-frame clones and misses some; the assay was immunoSEQ multiplex PCR. The profile shows 2 million to 2.5 million clones, 90% to 95% of them singletons. Material: naive CD4+ T cells sorted from blood. The receptors come from a young man in good health. CDR3s include the opening cysteine and the closing phenylalanine or tryptophan. The D gene is left open where the match is weak. A row's size may be missing; if present it is once, few, many or a size class.

>NA|TRBV7-3|TRBJ1-2|NA
CASSLFGTAQGYTF
TGTGCCAGCAGCTTATTCGGAACGGCTCAGGGCTACACCTTC
>NA|TRBV2|TRBJ2-7|NA
CASSAFGGPYEQYF
TGTGCCAGCAGTGCCTTCGGCGGACCCTACGAGCAGTACTTC
>NA|TRBV6-5|TRBJ2-2|TRBD1
CASSRTGAGELFF
TGTGCCAGCAGTCGAACAGGGGCCGGGGAGCTGTTTTTT
>NA|TRBV11-2|TRBJ2-3|TRBD2
CASSSPRGGRTDTQYF
TGTGCCAGCAGCTCCCCTCGGGGGGGACGCACAGATACGCAGTATTTT
>NA|TRBV7-9|TRBJ2-7|NA
CASSHRAYEQYF
TGTGCCAGCAGCCACCGGGCCTACGAGCAGTACTTC
>NA|TRBV28|TRBJ2-1|NA
CASSLGSRNEQFF
TGTGCCAGCAGTTTGGGTTCCAGGAATGAGCAGTTCTTC
>NA|TRBV11-3|TRBJ2-7|TRBD1
CASSLGPTGGLYF
TGTGCCAGCAGCTTAGGCCCGACAGGGGGACTGTACTTC
>NA|TRBV10-3|TRBJ2-2|TRBD2
CAISQPTPTSRELFF
TGTGCCATCAGCCAACCCACCCCGACTAGCAGGGAGCTGTTTTTT
>NA|TRBV6-5|TRBJ2-3|NA
CASSYVRRTDTQYF
TGTGCCAGCAGTTACGTTAGGCGCACAGATACGCAGTATTTT
>NA|TRBV7-3|TRBJ1-1|NA
CASSLTGVSEGWNTEAFF
TGTGCCAGCAGCTTAACTGGCGTAAGCGAAGGATGGAACACTGAAGCTTTCTTT
>NA|TRBV7-2|TRBJ2-7|NA
CASSPPPNNREQYF
TGTGCCAGCAGCCCCCCACCAAATAACCGCGAGCAGTACTTC
>NA|TRBV12-5|TRBJ1-4|TRBD1
CASGSGTGGNEKLFF
TGTGCTAGTGGTTCAGGTACAGGGGGTAATGAAAAACTGTTTTTT
>NA|TRBV30|TRBJ1-1|TRBD1
CAWSPDRGLKGTEAFF
TGTGCCTGGAGTCCGGACAGGGGGCTTAAGGGCACTGAAGCTTTCTTT
>NA|TRBV7-9|TRBJ1-2|NA
CASSPGHPRGYTF
TGTGCCAGCAGCCCCGGCCATCCCAGGGGCTACACCTTC
>NA|TRBV27|TRBJ2-5|NA
CASRLQGGRETQYF
TGTGCCAGCAGGCTACAGGGAGGTCGAGAGACCCAGTACTTC
>NA|TRBV7-9|TRBJ2-7|NA
CASISGSLDREQYF
TGTGCCAGCATCTCCGGGTCGCTAGATCGCGAGCAGTACTTC
>NA|TRBV11-3|TRBJ2-1|TRBD1
CASSLTGQGAWGSYNEQFF
TGTGCCAGCAGCTTAACGGGACAGGGGGCCTGGGGCTCCTACAATGAGCAGTTCTTC
>NA|TRBV20-1|TRBJ2-7|NA
CSAGQMEQYF
TGCAGCGCGGGACAAATGGAGCAGTACTTC
>NA|TRBV27|TRBJ1-2|NA
CASSLSSPGYGYTF
TGTGCCAGCAGTTTATCTTCGCCAGGCTATGGCTACACCTTC
>NA|TRBV4-2|TRBJ1-1|TRBD1
CASSQPGQGGRYTEAFF
TGTGCCAGCAGCCAACCGGGACAGGGGGGAAGGTACACTGAAGCTTTCTTT
>NA|TRBV5-1|TRBJ2-7|TRBD2
CASSVGPGGHEQYF
TGCGCCAGCAGCGTAGGACCGGGAGGCCACGAGCAGTACTTC
>NA|TRBV20-1|TRBJ2-5|NA
CSAAPETQYF
TGCAGTGCTGCCCCCGAGACCCAGTACTTC
>NA|TRBV10-3|TRBJ2-1|NA
CAISGVDEQFF
TGTGCCATCAGTGGGGTCGATGAGCAGTTCTTC
>once|TRBV5-1|TRBJ2-1|NA
CASSFEAGTYNEQFF
TGCGCCAGCAGCTTTGAGGCCGGGACCTACAATGAGCAGTTCTTC